One and the same sample provided the 32 T cell receptor beta chains below, sequenced in a study of Ad26.COV2.S vaccination and SARS-CoV-2 variants. The treatment here: around 19 received Ad26.COV2.S at low or high dose, single or two shots; about 5 received placebo; per-sample allocation not given. After the first vaccine or placebo injection, samples were drawn on day 63. The protocol was immunoSEQ multiplex PCR, while the TCRdb copy is restricted to in-frame clones and leaves out a portion. The table has about 350,000 clones, 86% seen once. The sample in question was peripheral blood, obtained in a trial of Ad26.COV2.S vaccine versus placebo. The source of these receptors is a person between 18 and 59 years old who received the Ad26.COV2.S COVID-19 vaccine or a placebo.

The chain links TRBV23-1 to TRBJ2-1; 7 bases fit TRBD1. TRBV23-1 qualifies as an ORF whose function is uncertain. CDR3 length equals 15 residues. Germline trimming cut 5 bases from V and 0 bases from J; bases unmatched to any gene: 4. The CDR3 DNA reads TGCGCCAGCAGTACCAGGGGGAGCTCCTACAATGAGCAGTTCTTC. Its protein product is CASSTRGSSYNEQFF.

The chain links TRBV28 to TRBJ2-7; 8 bases agree with TRBD1. CDR1 is MDHEN, CDR2 SYDVKM, per germline. The CDR3 consists of 15 residues. The V segment lost 4 bases and the J segment 0 bases; nucleotides outside the gene matches: 5. The CDR3 DNA sequence: TGTGCCAGCAGTTGGGACAGGTTGGGCTCCTACGAGCAGTACTTC. As protein: CASSWDRLGSYEQYF.

The chain carries TRBV3-1 (or the pseudogene TRBV3-2) and TRBJ1-1; the D is unclear. Trimming took 5 bases from V and 0 from J, leaving 10 bases between them. The CDR3 covers 14 residues. Per germline, CDR1 LGHDT and CDR2 YNNKEL (reference sequence). DNA for the CDR3: TGTGCCAGCAGCTTCGACGGTATGAACACTGAAGCTTTCTTT. Translating gives CASSFDGMNTEAFF.

The rearrangement joins TRBV7-2 to TRBJ2-1; perhaps D is TRBD1 or TRBD2 (5 bases each). Trimming removed 4 bases from V and 1 base from J, with 11 bases in between. This CDR3 region has 15 residues. CDR1 and CDR2 from the germline V gene are SGHTA and FQGNSA. CDR3 sequence: CASSSTGGSYNEQFF. The CDR3 coding sequence is TGTGCCAGCAGCTCTACTGGGGGTTCCTACAATGAGCAGTTCTTC.

The chain uses TRBV19 and TRBJ1-4; weak D call: TRBD1 (5 bases). CDR3 length: 13 residues. V lost 5 bases and J lost 4, with 8 bases in between. Germline CDR1 LNHDA, CDR2 SQIVND (reference sequence). The CDR3 DNA sequence: TGTGCCAGTAGTGCAGGGAATAATGAAAAACTGTTTTTT. The encoded protein is CASSAGNNEKLFF.

The rearrangement uses TRBV5-1 and TRBJ2-2; 10 bases are shared with TRBD2. CDR1 SGHRS and CDR2 YFSETQ come from the germline V gene. This CDR3 comprises 15 residues. V was pared by 5 bases and J by 4 bases, with 5 bases of the junction left unmatched. CDR3 loop: CASSSGGPATGELFF. CDR3 nucleotides: TGCGCCAGCAGTAGCGGGGGGCCCGCCACCGGGGAGCTGTTTTTT.

J is TRBJ2-1 and V is TRBV7-2; 7 nucleotides line up with TRBD2. Unmatched junction bases numbered 10, after V lost 3 bases and J lost 14 bases. There are 13 residues in the CDR3. Germline V gives CDR1 SGHTA, CDR2 FQGNSA. CDR3 sequence (DNA): TGTGCCAGCAGCTTGGCGGGTGGCGGGAGTAAGTTCTTC. Residues: CASSLAGGGSKFF. The variable domain in full, with the rest retrieved from reference TRBV7-2 and TRBJ2-1, is GAGVSQSPSNKVTEKGKDVELRCDPISGHTALYWYRQSLGQGLEFLIYFQGNSAPDKSGLPSDRFSAERTGGSVSTLTIQRTQQEDSAVYLCASSLAGGGSKFFGPGTRLTVL.

The V call is TRBV19, the J call TRBJ2-1, with 15 bases identical to TRBD2. The V gene's germline CDR1 is LNHDA and CDR2 SQIVND (reference sequence). This CDR3 region has 16 residues. V shed 10 bases, J shed 11 bases, and the junction held 15 bases outside the gene matches. The CDR3 reads CATQPAGTSGGTKQFF. Written as DNA, the CDR3 is TGTGCCACACAACCCGCCGGGACTAGCGGGGGGACTAAGCAGTTCTTC.

The chain carries TRBV2 and TRBJ1-2; no firm D call. Germline lookup yields CDR1 SNHLY and CDR2 FYNNEI. CDR3 length equals 13 residues. Trimming left V 6 bases short and J 5 bases short, with 13 bases between. The CDR3 nucleotides are TGTGCCAGCAGCCAGGAAGTACGGTATGGCTACACCTTC. The encoded protein is CASSQEVRYGYTF.

The J gene is TRBJ1-2, the V gene TRBV28; D ambiguous. There are 13 residues in the CDR3. Germline V CDR1 and CDR2: MDHEN, SYDVKM. Trimming removed 5 bases at V and 8 bases at J, with 15 bases between. CDR3 sequence reads: CASSPGVGYGYTF. The CDR3 DNA follows: TGTGCCAGCAGTCCCGGGGTAGGGTACGGCTACACCTTC.

The chain uses TRBV9 and TRBJ2-7, with 8 bases aligning to TRBD2. The germline V gene encodes CDR1 SGDLS and CDR2 YYNGEE. This CDR3 has 16 amino acids. V was pared by 0 bases and J by 6 bases, with 11 bases of the junction left unmatched. The CDR3 nucleotides are TGTGCCAGCAGCGTAGAGGGAACTAGCGGATTGGGCGAGCAGTACTTC. It codes for CASSVEGTSGLGEQYF.

This clone appeared once. This chain uses TRBV27 with TRBJ2-3; no reliable D call. CDR1 and CDR2 from the germline V gene are MNHEY and SMNVEV (reference sequence). The CDR3 totals 13 residues. V was cut by 3 bases and J by 4 bases, with 8 bases left in between. CDR3 nucleotide sequence: TGTGCCAGCAGTTTTACGCAGGCAGATACGCAGTATTTT. This sequence encodes CASSFTQADTQYF.

The chain is built from TRBV25-1 and TRBJ2-7; D could derive from TRBD1 or TRBD2 (6 bases each). Trimming left V 3 bases short and J 0 bases short, with 12 bases between. There are 15 residues in the CDR3. In germline, CDR1 is MGHDK, CDR2 SYGVNS. The CDR3 reads CASSDGGGASYEQYF. CDR3 bases: TGTGCCAGCAGTGATGGGGGCGGGGCCTCCTACGAGCAGTACTTC.

V gene TRBV10-3 combines with J gene TRBJ2-3; possibly TRBD1 or TRBD2 for D (6 bases each). The CDR3 consists of 18 residues. V lost 0 bases and J lost 4, with 20 bases in between. Germline CDR1 and CDR2: ENHRY and SYGVKD. The CDR3 DNA is TGTGCCATCAGTGAGTCCCCTACGTCGGGGGCTGGTCCAGATACGCAGTATTTT. It is translated as CAISESPTSGAGPDTQYF.

This clone was seen only once. The rearrangement links TRBV19 to TRBJ1-3, with D hard to call. Germline V lookup: CDR1 LNHDA, CDR2 SQIVND (reference sequence). This CDR3 has 15 amino acids. V was pared by 3 bases and J by 2 bases, with 11 bases between. The chain's CDR3 is CASSILWQAGNTIYF. Written as DNA, the CDR3 is TGTGCCAGTAGTATTCTCTGGCAGGCTGGAAACACCATATATTTT.

J is TRBJ2-7 and V is TRBV7-2; no reliable D call. This CDR3 is built from 12 residues. The V gene lost 4 bases and the J gene lost 4 bases, with 8 bases spanning the gap. The germline CDR1 and CDR2 sequences are SGHTA and FQGNSA. CDR3: CASSSHQYEQYF. The CDR3 DNA reads TGTGCCAGCAGCTCCCACCAATACGAGCAGTACTTC.

This clone was found once. This chain connects TRBV4-2 to TRBJ1-2, with 7 positions matching TRBD1. There are 17 residues in the CDR3. The germline V gene encodes CDR1 LGHNA and CDR2 YNFKEQ. J gave up 4 bases and V 3 bases, and 14 bases lay outside the gene matches. Here the CDR3 reads CASSHSADREGGYGYTF. The CDR3 DNA sequence: TGTGCCAGCAGCCATTCCGCTGACAGGGAAGGGGGCTATGGCTACACCTTC.

The chain employs TRBV7-2 and TRBJ2-5, with D perhaps TRBD2 (8 bases). V lost 3 bases and J lost 5, with 19 bases in between. This CDR3 spans 16 amino acids. The germline gives CDR1 SGHTA, CDR2 FQGNSA. In DNA, the CDR3 is TGTGCCAGCAGCTTCGCGGCGGGGGGAGGGGGCGAGACCCAGTACTTC. Encoded protein: CASSFAAGGGGETQYF.

The CDR3 reads CASSIEGGRTDTQYF. The CDR3 DNA reads as TGTGCCAGTAGTATAGAAGGCGGGAGGACAGATACGCAGTATTTT. V and J are TRBV19 and TRBJ2-3; 8 nucleotides line up with TRBD2. The germline gives CDR1 LNHDA, CDR2 SQIVND (reference sequence). This CDR3 contains 15 residues. Trimming removed 0 bases from V and 3 bases from J; junction bases left unmatched: 2.

This chain uses TRBV24-1 with TRBJ2-3; 11 nucleotides agree with TRBD2. CDR3 length: 15 residues. V shed 9 bases, J shed 4 bases, and the junction held 8 bases outside the gene matches. Per germline, CDR1 KGHDR and CDR2 SFDVKD. CDR3 protein: CATEGLAELADTQYF. DNA of the CDR3: TGTGCCACCGAGGGACTAGCGGAGCTAGCAGATACGCAGTATTTT.

This chain connects TRBV6-1 to TRBJ1-6; a weak D match, TRBD1 (5 bases). Germline V gives CDR1 MNHNS, CDR2 SASEGT. Deletions cut 3 bases from V and 10 bases from J, with 10 bases between. The CDR3 is made up of 13 amino acids. As DNA, the CDR3 is TGTGCCAGCAGTGAGACAGTCAAATCACCCCTCCACTTT. Translated: CASSETVKSPLHF.

CDR3 loop: CASSQERLGWTGDRRDTQYF. CDR3 nucleotides: TGTGCCAGCAGCCAAGAAAGGTTAGGTTGGACAGGGGATAGAAGAGATACGCAGTATTTT. The gene calls are TRBV3-1 (or the pseudogene TRBV3-2) and TRBJ2-3; 9 nucleotides match TRBD1. There are 20 residues in the CDR3. V shed 0 bases and J 5 bases; nucleotides not matched to a gene: 18. The germline V gene encodes CDR1 LGHDT and CDR2 YNNKEL (reference sequence).

This clone occurred once. J is TRBJ2-6 and V is TRBV27; D possibly matches TRBD1 or TRBD2 (5 bases each). The CDR3 is 19 residues long. Germline V gives CDR1 MNHEY, CDR2 SMNVEV (reference sequence). The V and J ends lost 3 bases and 0 bases respectively, with 18 bases between them. The CDR3 reads CASSLFSGTDYSGANVLTF. The CDR3 region has the DNA TGTGCCAGCAGTTTGTTTTCCGGGACCGACTACTCTGGGGCCAACGTCCTGACTTTC.

The chain combines TRBV11-2 with TRBJ2-1; D assignment may be TRBD1 or TRBD2 (5 bases each). The germline V gene has CDR1 SGHAT and CDR2 FQNNGV. The CDR3 is made up of 13 amino acids. V gave up 1 base and J gave up 10 bases, with 11 bases separating them. The CDR3 protein is CASSLVPEGEQFF. The CDR3 nucleotides are TGTGCCAGCAGCTTAGTTCCCGAGGGGGAGCAGTTCTTC. Full variable domain (missing parts from reference TRBV11-2 and TRBJ2-1): EAGVAQSPRYKIIEKRQSVAFWCNPISGHATLYWYQQILGQGPKLLIQFQNNGVVDDSQLPKDRFSAERLKGVDSTLKIQPAKLEDSAVYLCASSLVPEGEQFFGPGTRLTVL.

This clone has a single count. The chain employs TRBV6-2 or TRBV6-3 and TRBJ1-1; 8 bases are shared with TRBD1. CDR3 size: 16 residues. Trimming cost V 4 bases and J 4 bases; bases outside gene matches: 11. Germline CDR1 and CDR2: MNHEY and SVGEGT. The CDR3 nucleotides read TGTGCCAGCAGTTTTTCGGACAGGGCATCCCGCACTGAAGCTTTCTTT. Encoded protein: CASSFSDRASRTEAFF.

The V and J genes are TRBV3-1 (or the pseudogene TRBV3-2) and TRBJ2-1; TRBD2 matches at 9 bases. Germline V gene data show CDR1 as LGHDT and CDR2 as YNNKEL (reference sequence). The CDR3 totals 15 residues. The trim removed 3 bases at V and 4 bases at J, leaving 4 bases unmatched. The CDR3 DNA follows: TGTGCCAGCAGCCACCCGGGACTAGCATACAATGAGCAGTTCTTC. It codes for CASSHPGLAYNEQFF.

The V and J genes are TRBV18 and TRBJ2-5; D might be TRBD1 (6 bases). The CDR3 sequence is 13 residues long. Germline CDR1 KGHSH, CDR2 LQKENI. The DNA of the CDR3 is TGTGTAACGACCAGGGGCCCAGACGAGACCCAGTACTTC. Its protein product is CVTTRGPDETQYF. The variable domain in full, completed from reference TRBV18 and TRBJ2-5, reads NAGVMQNPRHLVRRRGQEARLRCSPMKGHSHVYWYRQLPEEGLKFMVYLQKENIIDESGMPKERFSAEFPKEGPSILRIQQVVRGDSAAYFCVTTRGPDETQYFGPGTRLLVL.

As for this clone: A read error may account for a junction end that differs from germline. The chain carries TRBV7-7 and TRBJ2-7, with 10 bases identical to TRBD2. CDR3 length equals 15 residues. Germline V gene sequence: CDR1 SSHAT, CDR2 FNYEAQ (reference sequence). The CDR3 loop is CASSVSGGSSYEQYF. The CDR3 nucleotides are TGTGCTAGCAGCGTTAGCGGGGGGTCCTCCTACGAGCAGTACTTC.

The chain employs TRBV28 and TRBJ2-7, with TRBD2 identical over 8 bases. The V segment lost 4 bases and the J segment 2 bases; nucleotides outside the gene matches: 10. From germline, CDR1 is MDHEN and CDR2 SYDVKM. The CDR3 extends over 16 amino acids. The CDR3 coding sequence is TGTGCCAGCAGTTATTTGGCAGCGGGAGCCCCCTACGAGCAGTACTTC. Its translation: CASSYLAAGAPYEQYF. The whole variable domain, filled in from reference TRBV28 and TRBJ2-7, reads DVKVTQSSRYLVKRTGEKVFLECVQDMDHENMFWYRQDPGLGLRLIYFSYDVKMKEKGDIPEGYSVSREKKERFSLILESASTNQTSMYLCASSYLAAGAPYEQYFGPGTRLTVT.

The genes are TRBV28 and TRBJ2-7; 8 bases map to TRBD2. V lost 8 bases, J lost 5 bases, and 11 bases stayed unmatched. Germline CDR1 is MDHEN and CDR2 is SYDVKM. This CDR3 comprises 14 residues. The chain's CDR3 is CASGAGAGYNEQYF. The CDR3 DNA is TGTGCCAGCGGAGCGGGGGCAGGGTATAACGAGCAGTACTTC.

The V and J genes are TRBV19 and TRBJ2-1; TRBD2 agrees at 8 bases. The CDR3 sequence is 14 residues long. Germline V gene data show CDR1 as LNHDA and CDR2 as SQIVND (reference sequence). J lost 7 bases, V lost 5 bases, and 7 bases had no gene match. The CDR3 region has the DNA TGTGCCAGTAGTTGGGGGACTAGGACGAATGAGCAGTTCTTC. Amino acids: CASSWGTRTNEQFF.

This rearrangement joins TRBV6-6 to TRBJ2-5; D is ambiguous. There are 14 residues in the CDR3. CDR1 and CDR2 (germline): MNHNY, SVGAGI (reference sequence). The ends were cut back, 2 bases at V and 5 bases at J, with 12 bases in the middle. CDR3 region: CASSYLGQEETQYF. For the CDR3, the DNA is TGTGCCAGCAGTTACCTTGGTCAGGAGGAGACCCAGTACTTC.